The clone carrying this TCR beta chain occurred a few times. This entry belongs to a study of T-cell memory formation after mild COVID-19. Via MiXCR, TCRdb re-called the 5' RACE reads, giving one row per CDR3 protein. The table lists under 600,000 distinct CDR3 sequences, about 20% of them singletons. V lost 3 bases and J lost 2; bases outside the gene matches: 4. The CDR3 sequence is 17 residues long. In germline, CDR1 is SEHNR, CDR2 FQNEAQ (reference sequence). The source is an adult woman who had mild COVID-19 (a few samples of this study predate the infection). Cell type and time point are not known. The V gene is TRBV7-9, the J gene TRBJ2-1, with 13 bases fitting TRBD2. The sample was PBMCs or a T cell subset sorted from them (not recorded which). The CDR3 protein is CASSLGLAGRTYNEQFF. CDR3 nucleotide sequence: TGTGCCAGCAGCTTGGGACTAGCGGGAAGAACCTACAATGAGCAGTTCTTC.